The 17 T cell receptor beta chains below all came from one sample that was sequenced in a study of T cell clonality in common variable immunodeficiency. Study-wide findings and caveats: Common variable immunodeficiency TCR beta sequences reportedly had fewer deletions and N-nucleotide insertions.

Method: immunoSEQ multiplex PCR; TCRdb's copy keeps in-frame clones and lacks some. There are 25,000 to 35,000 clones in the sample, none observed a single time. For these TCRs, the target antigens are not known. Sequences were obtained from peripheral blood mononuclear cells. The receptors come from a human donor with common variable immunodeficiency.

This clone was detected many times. This CDR3 is CASSFTDQETQYF. The covered CDR3 bases are TGTGCCAGCAGCTTTACAGATCAAGAGACC. This chain links TRBV11-2 with TRBJ2-5; D gene unclear. The sequenced fragment ends 3 residues before the CDR3 boundary, so the rest is inferred from the germline J gene. Trimming stripped 3 bases from V and 2 bases from J, with 7 bases between. Germline V CDR1 and CDR2: SGHAT, FQNNGV. The CDR3 consists of 13 residues.

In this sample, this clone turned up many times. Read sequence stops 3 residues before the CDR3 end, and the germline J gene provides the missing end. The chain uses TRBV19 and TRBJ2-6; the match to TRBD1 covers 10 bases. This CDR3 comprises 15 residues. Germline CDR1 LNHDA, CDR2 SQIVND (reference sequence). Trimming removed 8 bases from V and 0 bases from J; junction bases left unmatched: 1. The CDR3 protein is CASWDRGSGANVLTF. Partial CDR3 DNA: TGTGCCAGTTGGGACAGGGGCTCTGGGGCCAACGTC.

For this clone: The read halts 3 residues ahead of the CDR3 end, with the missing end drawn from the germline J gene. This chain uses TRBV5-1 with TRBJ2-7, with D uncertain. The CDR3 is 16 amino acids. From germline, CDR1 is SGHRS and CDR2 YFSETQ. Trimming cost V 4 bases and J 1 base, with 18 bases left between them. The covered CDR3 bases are TGCGCCAGCAGCCCCTCTGTCCAGACATTTTCCTACGAG. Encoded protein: CASSPSVQTFSYE. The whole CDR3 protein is CASSPSVQTFSYEQYF.

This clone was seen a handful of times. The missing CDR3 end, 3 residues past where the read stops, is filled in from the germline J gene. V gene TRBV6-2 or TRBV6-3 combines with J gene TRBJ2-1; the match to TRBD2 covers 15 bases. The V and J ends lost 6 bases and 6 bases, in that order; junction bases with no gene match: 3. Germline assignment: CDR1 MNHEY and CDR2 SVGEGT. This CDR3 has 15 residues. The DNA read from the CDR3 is TGTGCCAGCAGGCGGGGACTAGCGGGGGGCAATGAG. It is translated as CASRRGLAGGNE. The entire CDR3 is CASRRGLAGGNEQFF.

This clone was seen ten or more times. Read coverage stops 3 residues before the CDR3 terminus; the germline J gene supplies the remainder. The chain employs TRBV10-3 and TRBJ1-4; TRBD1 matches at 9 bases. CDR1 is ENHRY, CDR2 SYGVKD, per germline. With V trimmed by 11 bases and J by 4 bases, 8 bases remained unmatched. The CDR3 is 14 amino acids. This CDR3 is CAASGTGINEKLFF. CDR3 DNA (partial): TGTGCCGCCTCCGGGACAGGGATTAATGAAAAA.

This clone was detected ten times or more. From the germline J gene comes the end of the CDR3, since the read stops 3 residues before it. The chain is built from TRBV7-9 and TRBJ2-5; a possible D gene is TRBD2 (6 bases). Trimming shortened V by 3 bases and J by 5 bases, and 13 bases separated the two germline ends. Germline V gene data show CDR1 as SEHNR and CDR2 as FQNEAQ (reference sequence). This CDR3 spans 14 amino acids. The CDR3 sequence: CASSFTTGGETQYF. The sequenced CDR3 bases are TGTGCCAGCAGCTTTACGACTGGGGGGGAGACC.

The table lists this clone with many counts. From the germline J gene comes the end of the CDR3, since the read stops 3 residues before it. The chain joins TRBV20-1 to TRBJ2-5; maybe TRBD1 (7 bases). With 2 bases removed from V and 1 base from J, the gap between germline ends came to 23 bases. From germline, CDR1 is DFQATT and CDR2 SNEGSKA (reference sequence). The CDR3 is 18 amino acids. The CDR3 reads CSARRVTGTRVGQETQYF. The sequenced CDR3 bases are TGCAGTGCTAGAAGGGTGACAGGGACTCGCGTGGGCCAAGAGACC.

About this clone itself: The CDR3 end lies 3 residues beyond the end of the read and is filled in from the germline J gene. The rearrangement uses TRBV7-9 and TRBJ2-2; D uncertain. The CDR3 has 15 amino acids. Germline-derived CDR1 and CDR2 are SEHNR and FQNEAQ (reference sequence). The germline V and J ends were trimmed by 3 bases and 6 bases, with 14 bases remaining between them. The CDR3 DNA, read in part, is TGTGCCAGCAGCTTGGGTCAGACCGCGGCCGGGGAG. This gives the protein CASSLGQTAAGE. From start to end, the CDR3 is CASSLGQTAAGELFF.

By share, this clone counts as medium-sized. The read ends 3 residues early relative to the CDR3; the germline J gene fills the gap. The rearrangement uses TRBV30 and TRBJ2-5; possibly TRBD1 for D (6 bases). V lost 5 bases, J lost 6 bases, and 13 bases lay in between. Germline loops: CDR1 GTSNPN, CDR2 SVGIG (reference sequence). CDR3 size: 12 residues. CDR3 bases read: TGTGCCTGGGATTCAGGGGTGCAGACC. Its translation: CAWDSGVQT. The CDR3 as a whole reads CAWDSGVQTQYF. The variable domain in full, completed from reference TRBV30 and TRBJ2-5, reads SQTIHQWPATLVQPVGSPLSLECTVEGTSNPNLYWYRQAAGRGLQLLFYSVGIGQISSEVPQNLSASRPQDRQFILSSKKLLLSDSGFYLCAWDSGVQTQYFGPGTRLLVL.

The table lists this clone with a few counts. The sequenced part of the CDR3 DNA is TGTGCCAGCAGTGCCAGGGCAGATACG. Its protein product is CASSARADT. The complete CDR3 protein is CASSARADTQYF. The chain is built from TRBV6-1 and TRBJ2-3, with D maybe TRBD1 (5 bases). The sequence runs out 3 residues before the end of the CDR3; the remainder is reconstructed from the germline J gene. V lost 4 bases, J lost 4 bases, and 6 bases lay in between. Germline V gene sequence: CDR1 MNHNS, CDR2 SASEGT. The CDR3 runs 12 residues.

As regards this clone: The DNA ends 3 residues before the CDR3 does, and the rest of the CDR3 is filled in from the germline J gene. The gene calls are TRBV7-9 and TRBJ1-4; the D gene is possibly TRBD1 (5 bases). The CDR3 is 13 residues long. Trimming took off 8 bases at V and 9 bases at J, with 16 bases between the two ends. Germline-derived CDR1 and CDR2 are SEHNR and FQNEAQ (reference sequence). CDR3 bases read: TGTGCCAGCCCCTGGGAGAGGGGCAAAAAA. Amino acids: CASPWERGKK. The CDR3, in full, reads CASPWERGKKLFF.

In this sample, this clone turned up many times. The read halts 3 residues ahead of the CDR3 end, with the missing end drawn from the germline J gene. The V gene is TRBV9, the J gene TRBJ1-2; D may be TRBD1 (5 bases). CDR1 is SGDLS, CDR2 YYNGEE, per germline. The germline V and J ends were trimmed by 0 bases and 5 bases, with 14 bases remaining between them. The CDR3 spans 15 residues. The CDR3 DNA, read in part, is TGTGCCAGCAGCGTAGGCCCCGGAGGGACTTATGGC. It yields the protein CASSVGPGGTYG. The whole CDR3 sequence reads CASSVGPGGTYGYTF.

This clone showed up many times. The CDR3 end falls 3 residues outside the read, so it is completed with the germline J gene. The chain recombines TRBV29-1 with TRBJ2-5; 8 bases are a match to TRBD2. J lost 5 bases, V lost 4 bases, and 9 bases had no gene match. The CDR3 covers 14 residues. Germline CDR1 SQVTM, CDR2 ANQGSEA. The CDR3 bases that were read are TGCAGCGTTGCGGGGGGGGAGGGAAGGGAGACC. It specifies CSVAGGEGRET. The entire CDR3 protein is CSVAGGEGRETQYF.

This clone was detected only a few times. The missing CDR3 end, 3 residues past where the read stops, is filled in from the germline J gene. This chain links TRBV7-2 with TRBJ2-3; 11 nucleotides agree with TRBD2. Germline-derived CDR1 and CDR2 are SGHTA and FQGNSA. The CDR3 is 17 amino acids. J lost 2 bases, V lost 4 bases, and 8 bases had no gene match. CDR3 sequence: CASSSASGGLYTDTQYF. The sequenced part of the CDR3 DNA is TGTGCCAGCAGCTCAGCTAGCGGGGGGCTTTACACAGATACG.

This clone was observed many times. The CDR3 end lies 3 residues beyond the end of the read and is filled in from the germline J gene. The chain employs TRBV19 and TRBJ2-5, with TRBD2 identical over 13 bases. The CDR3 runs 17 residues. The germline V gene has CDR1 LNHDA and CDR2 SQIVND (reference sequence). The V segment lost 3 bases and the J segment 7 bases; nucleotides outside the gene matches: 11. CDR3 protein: CASSMGLAGSVGTTQYF. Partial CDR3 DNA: TGTGCCAGTAGTATGGGACTAGCGGGGTCCGTAGGGACGACC.

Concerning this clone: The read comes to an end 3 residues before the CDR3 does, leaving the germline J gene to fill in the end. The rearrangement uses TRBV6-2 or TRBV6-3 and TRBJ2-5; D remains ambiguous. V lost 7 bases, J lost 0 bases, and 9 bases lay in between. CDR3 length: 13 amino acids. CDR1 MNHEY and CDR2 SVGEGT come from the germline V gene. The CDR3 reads CASNYLDQETQYF. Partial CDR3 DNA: TGTGCCAGCAACTATCTCGACCAAGAGACC.

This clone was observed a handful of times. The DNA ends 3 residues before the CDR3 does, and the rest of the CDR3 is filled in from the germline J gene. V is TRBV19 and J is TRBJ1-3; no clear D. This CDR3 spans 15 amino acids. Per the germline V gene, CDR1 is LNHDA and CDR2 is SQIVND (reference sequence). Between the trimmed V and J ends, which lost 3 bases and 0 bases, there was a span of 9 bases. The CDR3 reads CASSMASGSGNTIYF. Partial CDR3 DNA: TGTGCCAGTAGTATGGCCAGCGGCTCTGGAAACACC.